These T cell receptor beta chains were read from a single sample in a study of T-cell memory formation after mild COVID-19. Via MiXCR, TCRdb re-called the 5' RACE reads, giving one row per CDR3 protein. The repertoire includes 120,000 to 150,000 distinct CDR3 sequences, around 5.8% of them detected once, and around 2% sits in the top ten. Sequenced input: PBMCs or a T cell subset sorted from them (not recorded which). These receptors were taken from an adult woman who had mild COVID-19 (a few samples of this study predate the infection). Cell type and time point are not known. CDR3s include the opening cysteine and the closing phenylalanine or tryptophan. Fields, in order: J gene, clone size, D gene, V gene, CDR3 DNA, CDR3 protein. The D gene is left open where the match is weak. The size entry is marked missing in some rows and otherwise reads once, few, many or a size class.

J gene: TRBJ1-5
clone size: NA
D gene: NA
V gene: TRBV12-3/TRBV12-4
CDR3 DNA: TGTGCCAGCAGTTTTGTGACAGTTAATCAGCCCCAGCATTTT
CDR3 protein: CASSFVTVNQPQHF

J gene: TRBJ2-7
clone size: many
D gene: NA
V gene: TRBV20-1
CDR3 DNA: TGCAGTGCTAGATGGGCGGCAGCCATCTCGGGGAACGAGCAGTACTTC
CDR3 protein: CSARWAAAISGNEQYF

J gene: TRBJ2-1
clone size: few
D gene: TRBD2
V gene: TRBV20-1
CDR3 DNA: TGCAGTGCGAGAAAGCGGGAGATTCAGTTCTCCTACAATGAGCAGTTCTTC
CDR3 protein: CSARKREIQFSYNEQFF

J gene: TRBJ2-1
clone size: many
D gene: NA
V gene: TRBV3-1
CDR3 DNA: TGTGCCAGCAGCCGCGTCGACAATGAGCAGTTCTTC
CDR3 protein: CASSRVDNEQFF

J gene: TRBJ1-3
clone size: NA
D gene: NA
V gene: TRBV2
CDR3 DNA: TGTGCCAGCAGTATGGGATGGTCTGGAAACACCATATATTTT
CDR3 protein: CASSMGWSGNTIYF

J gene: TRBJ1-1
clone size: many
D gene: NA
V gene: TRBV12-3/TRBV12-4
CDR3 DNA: TGTGCCAGCATCCTCGGGACCTTGAACACTGAAGCTTTCTTT
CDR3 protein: CASILGTLNTEAFF

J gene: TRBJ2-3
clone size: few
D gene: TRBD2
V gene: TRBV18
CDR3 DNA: TGTGCCAGCTCACCACCGGGGCTAGCGGGGGGCAGCACAGATACGCAGTATTTT
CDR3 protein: CASSPPGLAGGSTDTQYF

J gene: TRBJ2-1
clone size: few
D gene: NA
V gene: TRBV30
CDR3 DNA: TGTGCCTGGAGTGTAGCTCGAGGCGGGGACTTCTCCAATGAGCAGTTCTTC
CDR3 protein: CAWSVARGGDFSNEQFF

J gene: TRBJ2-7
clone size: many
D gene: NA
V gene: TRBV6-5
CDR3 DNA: TGTGCCAGCAGCGACAGGTCTACCACTACCTACGAGCAGTACTTC
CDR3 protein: CASSDRSTTTYEQYF

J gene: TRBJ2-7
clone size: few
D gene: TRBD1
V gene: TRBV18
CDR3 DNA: TGTGCCAGCTCCCTCCGGACAGGGAATGGCTACGAGCAGTACTTC
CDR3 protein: CASSLRTGNGYEQYF

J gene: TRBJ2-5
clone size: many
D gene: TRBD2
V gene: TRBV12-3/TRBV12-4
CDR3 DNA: TGTGCCAGCAGTCCGTGGCGGGGGGCTCGGACCCAGTACTTC
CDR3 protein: CASSPWRGARTQYF

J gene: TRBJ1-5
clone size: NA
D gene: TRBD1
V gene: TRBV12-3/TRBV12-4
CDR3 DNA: TGTGCCAGCAACCAACAGGGGCTCAATCAGCCCCAGCATTTT
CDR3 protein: CASNQQGLNQPQHF

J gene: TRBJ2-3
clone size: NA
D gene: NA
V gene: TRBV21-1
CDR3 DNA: TGTGCCAGCAGCAAAGAGGGCAACCCTAATACGCAGTATTTT
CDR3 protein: CASSKEGNPNTQYF

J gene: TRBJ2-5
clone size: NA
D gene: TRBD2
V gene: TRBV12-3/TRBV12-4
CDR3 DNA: TGTGCCAGCACCCCGGGACTAGGAGAGACCCAGTACTTC
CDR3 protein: CASTPGLGETQYF

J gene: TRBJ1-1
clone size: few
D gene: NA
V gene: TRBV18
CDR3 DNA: TGTGCCAGCTCACCGGGGCAGGCGAACACTGAAGCTTTCTTT
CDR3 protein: CASSPGQANTEAFF

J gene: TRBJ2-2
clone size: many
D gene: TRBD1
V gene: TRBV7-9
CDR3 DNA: TGTGCCAGCAGCACCCACACCGGGACAGGGGGGCGCACCGGGGAGCTGTTTTTT
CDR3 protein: CASSTHTGTGGRTGELFF

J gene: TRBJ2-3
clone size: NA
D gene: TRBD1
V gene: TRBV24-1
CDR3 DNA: TGTGCCACCAGTGACCGGGACAGGTTCACAGATACGCAGTATTTT
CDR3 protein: CATSDRDRFTDTQYF

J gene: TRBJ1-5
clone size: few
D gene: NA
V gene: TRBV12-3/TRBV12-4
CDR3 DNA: TGTGCCAGCAGTATAAGACATACTTCGAGGGGTTGGCAGCCCCAGCATTTT
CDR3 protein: CASSIRHTSRGWQPQHF

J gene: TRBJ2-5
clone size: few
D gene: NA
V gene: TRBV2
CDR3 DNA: TGTGCCAGCAGACCACTAGTCAATGGGCGGGAGACCCAGTACTTC
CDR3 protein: CASRPLVNGRETQYF

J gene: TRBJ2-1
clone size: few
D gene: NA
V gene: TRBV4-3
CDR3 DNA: TGCGCCAGCAGCCAAGGGGTGGGTAATGAGCAGTTCTTC
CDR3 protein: CASSQGVGNEQFF

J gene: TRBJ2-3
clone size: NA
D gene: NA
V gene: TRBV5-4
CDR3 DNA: TGTGCCAGCAGCCCGGAGACAGGCACAGATACGCAGTATTTT
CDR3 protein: CASSPETGTDTQYF

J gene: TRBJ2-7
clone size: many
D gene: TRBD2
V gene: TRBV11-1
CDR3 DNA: TGTGCCAGCAGTCTGAGGGGACTAGCGGGTATCAACGAGCAGTACTTC
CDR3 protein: CASSLRGLAGINEQYF

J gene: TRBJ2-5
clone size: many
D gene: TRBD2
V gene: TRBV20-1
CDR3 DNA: TGCAGTGCCACTACCCGGGAGGGAGAGACCCAGTACTTC
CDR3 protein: CSATTREGETQYF

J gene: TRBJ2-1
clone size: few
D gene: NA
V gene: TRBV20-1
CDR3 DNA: TGCAGTGCTAGAGATCTCTCTTCAAGCGGAGTGGGGTCCTTACCCTACAATGAGCAGTTCTTC
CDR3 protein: CSARDLSSSGVGSLPYNEQFF

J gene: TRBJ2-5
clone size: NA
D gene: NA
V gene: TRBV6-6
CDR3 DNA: TGTGCCAGCAGTTACTCTCGGGACATCTACCGTCAGACCCAGTACTTC
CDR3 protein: CASSYSRDIYRQTQYF

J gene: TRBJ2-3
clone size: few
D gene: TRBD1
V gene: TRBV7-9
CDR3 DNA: TGTGCCAGCAGCGGGACAGTTAGCACAGATACGCAGTATTTT
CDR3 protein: CASSGTVSTDTQYF

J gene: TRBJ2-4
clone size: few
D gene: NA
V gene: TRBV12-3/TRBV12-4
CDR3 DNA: TGTGCCAGCAGTCCGGGACGGCGCCTAGCCAAAAACATTCAGTACTTC
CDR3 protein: CASSPGRRLAKNIQYF

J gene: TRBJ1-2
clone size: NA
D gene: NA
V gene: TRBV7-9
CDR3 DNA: TGTGCCAGCAGCTTAAGGGGGACCCCCGGAGGCTACACCTTC
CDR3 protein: CASSLRGTPGGYTF

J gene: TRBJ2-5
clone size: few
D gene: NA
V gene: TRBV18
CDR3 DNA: TGTGCCAGCTCATTTGGACAGCAAGAGACCCAGTACTTC
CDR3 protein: CASSFGQQETQYF

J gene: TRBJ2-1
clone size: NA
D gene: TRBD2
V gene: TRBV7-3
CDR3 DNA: TGTGCCAGCAGCTTAGGTGTCGGGAGGGATGAGCAGTTCTTC
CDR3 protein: CASSLGVGRDEQFF

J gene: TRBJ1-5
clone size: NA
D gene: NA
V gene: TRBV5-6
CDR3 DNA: TGTGCCAGCAGCTTGGGTACTCAGCCCCAGCATTTT
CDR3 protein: CASSLGTQPQHF

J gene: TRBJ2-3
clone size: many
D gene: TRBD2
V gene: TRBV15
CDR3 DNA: TGTGCCACCAGCATCTCTGCGGGGCTAGCGGCGGCAGATACGCAGTATTTT
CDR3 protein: CATSISAGLAAADTQYF

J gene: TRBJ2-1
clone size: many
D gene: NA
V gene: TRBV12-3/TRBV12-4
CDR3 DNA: TGTGCCAGCACCTTATGGGGAATCTCGGCGGAGGAGCAGTTCTTC
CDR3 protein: CASTLWGISAEEQFF

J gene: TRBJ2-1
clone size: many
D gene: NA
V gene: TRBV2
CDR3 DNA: TGTGCCAGCAGTGCTCGAAGCCGGACAGTGATTCACAATGAGCAGTTCTTC
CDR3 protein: CASSARSRTVIHNEQFF

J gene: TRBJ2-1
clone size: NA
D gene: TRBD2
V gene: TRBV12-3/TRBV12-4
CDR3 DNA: TGTGCCAGCAGTAGCCGACTAGCATCCTACAATGAGCAGTTCTTC
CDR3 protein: CASSSRLASYNEQFF

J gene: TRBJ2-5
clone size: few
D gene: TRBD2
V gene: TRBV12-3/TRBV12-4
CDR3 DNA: TGTGCCAGCAAAGCACTAGCGGGTGAGGAGACCCAGTACTTC
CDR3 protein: CASKALAGEETQYF

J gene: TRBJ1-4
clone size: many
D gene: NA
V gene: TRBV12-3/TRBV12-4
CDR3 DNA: TGTGCCAGCAGTTCGACCTCCGGGGGACAAGGGGAGTTTTTT
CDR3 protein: CASSSTSGGQGEFF

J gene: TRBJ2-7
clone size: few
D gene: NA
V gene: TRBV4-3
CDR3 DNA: TGCGCCAGCAGCGTGGACAGAAGCTCCTACGAGCAGTACTTC
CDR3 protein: CASSVDRSSYEQYF

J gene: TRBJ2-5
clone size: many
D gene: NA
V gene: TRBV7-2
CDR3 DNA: TGTGCCAGCAGCAGGGACACCCAAGAGACCCAGTACTTC
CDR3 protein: CASSRDTQETQYF

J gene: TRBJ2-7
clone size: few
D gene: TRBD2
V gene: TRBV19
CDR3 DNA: TGTGCCAGTAGCTCGCTAGCGGAACCTTACGAGCAGTACTTC
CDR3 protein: CASSSLAEPYEQYF

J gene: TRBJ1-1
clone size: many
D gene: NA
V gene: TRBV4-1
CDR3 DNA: TGCGCCAGCAGCCGGGAGGGAAATGAAGCTTTCTTT
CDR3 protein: CASSREGNEAFF